One sample yielded the 8 T cell receptor beta chains listed below, sequenced in a study of PD-1 blockade in classical Hodgkin lymphoma. Profiling relied on immunoSEQ multiplex PCR, and the TCRdb table lists in-frame clones only, not all of them. The top ten hold approximately 9.8% of the sample, which has 60,000 or so clones, about 88% seen once. Brentuximab vedotin exposure varied, and every patient relapsed after autologous stem cell transplantation. This material consisted of peripheral blood mononuclear cells (PBMCs), taken at baseline. The receptors stem from a human donor with classical Hodgkin lymphoma.

The chain employs TRBV9 and TRBJ2-3; D is unresolved. This CDR3 comprises 15 residues. Germline CDR1 reads SGDLS; CDR2 reads YYNGEE. V was pared by 5 bases and J by 2 bases, with 15 bases between. CDR3 protein: CASSGGERATDTQYF. DNA for the CDR3: TGTGCCAGCAGTGGCGGAGAAAGGGCCACAGATACGCAGTATTTT.

This clone was counted between two and nine times. The chain joins TRBV19 to TRBJ2-6; tentatively, D is TRBD1 (6 bases). This CDR3 is 20 amino acids long. CDR1 and CDR2 from the germline V gene are LNHDA and SQIVND (reference sequence). The V end lost 3 bases, the J end lost 2 bases, and 23 bases lay between the germline ends. DNA for the CDR3: TGTGCCAGTAGTATTAGGACCTCGGCACAGGGTAGCCCTGGGGCCAACGTCCTGACTTTC. Translating gives CASSIRTSAQGSPGANVLTF.

The V and J genes are TRBV27 and TRBJ1-6; D is undetermined. The CDR3 covers 15 residues. In germline, CDR1 is MNHEY, CDR2 SMNVEV (reference sequence). The V end was cut by 5 bases, the J end by 0 bases, with 8 bases between. CDR3 loop: CASSGRSSYNSPLHF. The DNA for the CDR3 is TGTGCCAGCAGTGGCAGAAGCTCCTATAATTCACCCCTCCACTTT.

The CDR3: CASSLSQLAKNIQYF. CDR3 coding DNA: TGTGCCAGCAGTTTATCCCAGCTAGCCAAAAACATTCAGTACTTC. The genes are TRBV27 and TRBJ2-4; D gene unclear. The V end was cut by 0 bases, the J end by 0 bases, with 6 bases between. CDR3 size: 15 residues. Per the germline V gene, CDR1 is MNHEY and CDR2 is SMNVEV (reference sequence).

This clone has only one observation. The V gene is TRBV9, the J gene TRBJ2-7; 14 bases line up with TRBD2. J gave up 2 bases and V 2 bases, and 9 bases lay outside the gene matches. The CDR3 is 18 residues long. Germline V gene data show CDR1 as SGDLS and CDR2 as YYNGEE. In DNA form, the CDR3 reads TGTGCCAGCAGCGTTTCGGGACTAGCGGGAGCAAGGGCCTACGAGCAGTACTTC. Translation gives CASSVSGLAGARAYEQYF.

V and J are TRBV27 and TRBJ2-7; D perhaps matches TRBD2 (5 bases). Trimming pared 5 bases from V and 0 bases from J, leaving 11 bases between. Germline CDR1 reads MNHEY; CDR2 reads SMNVEV (reference sequence). The CDR3 is 14 amino acids. The DNA for the CDR3 is TGTGCCAGCAGTCTGGGAGCAGACTCCTACGAGCAGTACTTC. Protein sequence: CASSLGADSYEQYF.

This rearrangement joins TRBV6-1 to TRBJ1-6; no definite D call. Germline CDR1 and CDR2: MNHNS and SASEGT. CDR3 length: 12 residues. V lost 6 bases, J lost 12 bases, and 12 bases lay in between. The CDR3 nucleotides read TGTGCCAGCAGGGACGTCGGCGTACCCCTCCACTTT. Encoded protein: CASRDVGVPLHF.

This chain links TRBV2 with TRBJ2-5; D is unclear. This CDR3 spans 13 amino acids. The germline gives CDR1 SNHLY, CDR2 FYNNEI. The germline V and J ends were trimmed by 4 bases and 0 bases, with 6 bases remaining between them. DNA of the CDR3: TGTGCCAGCAGTGTAGACTACCAAGAGACCCAGTACTTC. Translated, it gives CASSVDYQETQYF.